Reported below is one T cell receptor (beta chain). These data belong to a study of blood T cell repertoires in COVID-19. CDR3 length: 15 residues. Germline V lookup: CDR1 LGHDT, CDR2 YNNKEL (reference sequence). Trimming took 2 bases from V and 2 from J; bases not matched to a gene: 6. Sequencing used immunoSEQ multiplex PCR; TCRdb keeps in-frame clones, though not all of them. This repertoire shows approximately 150,000 clones, around 88% found once; its top ten account for approximately 1.5%. The sequencing input was peripheral blood. This receptor was taken from a woman in her fifties or sixties with acute or convalescent COVID-19. The rearrangement joins TRBV3-1 (or the pseudogene TRBV3-2) to TRBJ2-7; 7 bases map to TRBD1. The CDR3 DNA follows: TGTGCCAGCAGCCAATGGACAGGTATCGCCTACGAGCAGTACTTC. This codes for CASSQWTGIAYEQYF.